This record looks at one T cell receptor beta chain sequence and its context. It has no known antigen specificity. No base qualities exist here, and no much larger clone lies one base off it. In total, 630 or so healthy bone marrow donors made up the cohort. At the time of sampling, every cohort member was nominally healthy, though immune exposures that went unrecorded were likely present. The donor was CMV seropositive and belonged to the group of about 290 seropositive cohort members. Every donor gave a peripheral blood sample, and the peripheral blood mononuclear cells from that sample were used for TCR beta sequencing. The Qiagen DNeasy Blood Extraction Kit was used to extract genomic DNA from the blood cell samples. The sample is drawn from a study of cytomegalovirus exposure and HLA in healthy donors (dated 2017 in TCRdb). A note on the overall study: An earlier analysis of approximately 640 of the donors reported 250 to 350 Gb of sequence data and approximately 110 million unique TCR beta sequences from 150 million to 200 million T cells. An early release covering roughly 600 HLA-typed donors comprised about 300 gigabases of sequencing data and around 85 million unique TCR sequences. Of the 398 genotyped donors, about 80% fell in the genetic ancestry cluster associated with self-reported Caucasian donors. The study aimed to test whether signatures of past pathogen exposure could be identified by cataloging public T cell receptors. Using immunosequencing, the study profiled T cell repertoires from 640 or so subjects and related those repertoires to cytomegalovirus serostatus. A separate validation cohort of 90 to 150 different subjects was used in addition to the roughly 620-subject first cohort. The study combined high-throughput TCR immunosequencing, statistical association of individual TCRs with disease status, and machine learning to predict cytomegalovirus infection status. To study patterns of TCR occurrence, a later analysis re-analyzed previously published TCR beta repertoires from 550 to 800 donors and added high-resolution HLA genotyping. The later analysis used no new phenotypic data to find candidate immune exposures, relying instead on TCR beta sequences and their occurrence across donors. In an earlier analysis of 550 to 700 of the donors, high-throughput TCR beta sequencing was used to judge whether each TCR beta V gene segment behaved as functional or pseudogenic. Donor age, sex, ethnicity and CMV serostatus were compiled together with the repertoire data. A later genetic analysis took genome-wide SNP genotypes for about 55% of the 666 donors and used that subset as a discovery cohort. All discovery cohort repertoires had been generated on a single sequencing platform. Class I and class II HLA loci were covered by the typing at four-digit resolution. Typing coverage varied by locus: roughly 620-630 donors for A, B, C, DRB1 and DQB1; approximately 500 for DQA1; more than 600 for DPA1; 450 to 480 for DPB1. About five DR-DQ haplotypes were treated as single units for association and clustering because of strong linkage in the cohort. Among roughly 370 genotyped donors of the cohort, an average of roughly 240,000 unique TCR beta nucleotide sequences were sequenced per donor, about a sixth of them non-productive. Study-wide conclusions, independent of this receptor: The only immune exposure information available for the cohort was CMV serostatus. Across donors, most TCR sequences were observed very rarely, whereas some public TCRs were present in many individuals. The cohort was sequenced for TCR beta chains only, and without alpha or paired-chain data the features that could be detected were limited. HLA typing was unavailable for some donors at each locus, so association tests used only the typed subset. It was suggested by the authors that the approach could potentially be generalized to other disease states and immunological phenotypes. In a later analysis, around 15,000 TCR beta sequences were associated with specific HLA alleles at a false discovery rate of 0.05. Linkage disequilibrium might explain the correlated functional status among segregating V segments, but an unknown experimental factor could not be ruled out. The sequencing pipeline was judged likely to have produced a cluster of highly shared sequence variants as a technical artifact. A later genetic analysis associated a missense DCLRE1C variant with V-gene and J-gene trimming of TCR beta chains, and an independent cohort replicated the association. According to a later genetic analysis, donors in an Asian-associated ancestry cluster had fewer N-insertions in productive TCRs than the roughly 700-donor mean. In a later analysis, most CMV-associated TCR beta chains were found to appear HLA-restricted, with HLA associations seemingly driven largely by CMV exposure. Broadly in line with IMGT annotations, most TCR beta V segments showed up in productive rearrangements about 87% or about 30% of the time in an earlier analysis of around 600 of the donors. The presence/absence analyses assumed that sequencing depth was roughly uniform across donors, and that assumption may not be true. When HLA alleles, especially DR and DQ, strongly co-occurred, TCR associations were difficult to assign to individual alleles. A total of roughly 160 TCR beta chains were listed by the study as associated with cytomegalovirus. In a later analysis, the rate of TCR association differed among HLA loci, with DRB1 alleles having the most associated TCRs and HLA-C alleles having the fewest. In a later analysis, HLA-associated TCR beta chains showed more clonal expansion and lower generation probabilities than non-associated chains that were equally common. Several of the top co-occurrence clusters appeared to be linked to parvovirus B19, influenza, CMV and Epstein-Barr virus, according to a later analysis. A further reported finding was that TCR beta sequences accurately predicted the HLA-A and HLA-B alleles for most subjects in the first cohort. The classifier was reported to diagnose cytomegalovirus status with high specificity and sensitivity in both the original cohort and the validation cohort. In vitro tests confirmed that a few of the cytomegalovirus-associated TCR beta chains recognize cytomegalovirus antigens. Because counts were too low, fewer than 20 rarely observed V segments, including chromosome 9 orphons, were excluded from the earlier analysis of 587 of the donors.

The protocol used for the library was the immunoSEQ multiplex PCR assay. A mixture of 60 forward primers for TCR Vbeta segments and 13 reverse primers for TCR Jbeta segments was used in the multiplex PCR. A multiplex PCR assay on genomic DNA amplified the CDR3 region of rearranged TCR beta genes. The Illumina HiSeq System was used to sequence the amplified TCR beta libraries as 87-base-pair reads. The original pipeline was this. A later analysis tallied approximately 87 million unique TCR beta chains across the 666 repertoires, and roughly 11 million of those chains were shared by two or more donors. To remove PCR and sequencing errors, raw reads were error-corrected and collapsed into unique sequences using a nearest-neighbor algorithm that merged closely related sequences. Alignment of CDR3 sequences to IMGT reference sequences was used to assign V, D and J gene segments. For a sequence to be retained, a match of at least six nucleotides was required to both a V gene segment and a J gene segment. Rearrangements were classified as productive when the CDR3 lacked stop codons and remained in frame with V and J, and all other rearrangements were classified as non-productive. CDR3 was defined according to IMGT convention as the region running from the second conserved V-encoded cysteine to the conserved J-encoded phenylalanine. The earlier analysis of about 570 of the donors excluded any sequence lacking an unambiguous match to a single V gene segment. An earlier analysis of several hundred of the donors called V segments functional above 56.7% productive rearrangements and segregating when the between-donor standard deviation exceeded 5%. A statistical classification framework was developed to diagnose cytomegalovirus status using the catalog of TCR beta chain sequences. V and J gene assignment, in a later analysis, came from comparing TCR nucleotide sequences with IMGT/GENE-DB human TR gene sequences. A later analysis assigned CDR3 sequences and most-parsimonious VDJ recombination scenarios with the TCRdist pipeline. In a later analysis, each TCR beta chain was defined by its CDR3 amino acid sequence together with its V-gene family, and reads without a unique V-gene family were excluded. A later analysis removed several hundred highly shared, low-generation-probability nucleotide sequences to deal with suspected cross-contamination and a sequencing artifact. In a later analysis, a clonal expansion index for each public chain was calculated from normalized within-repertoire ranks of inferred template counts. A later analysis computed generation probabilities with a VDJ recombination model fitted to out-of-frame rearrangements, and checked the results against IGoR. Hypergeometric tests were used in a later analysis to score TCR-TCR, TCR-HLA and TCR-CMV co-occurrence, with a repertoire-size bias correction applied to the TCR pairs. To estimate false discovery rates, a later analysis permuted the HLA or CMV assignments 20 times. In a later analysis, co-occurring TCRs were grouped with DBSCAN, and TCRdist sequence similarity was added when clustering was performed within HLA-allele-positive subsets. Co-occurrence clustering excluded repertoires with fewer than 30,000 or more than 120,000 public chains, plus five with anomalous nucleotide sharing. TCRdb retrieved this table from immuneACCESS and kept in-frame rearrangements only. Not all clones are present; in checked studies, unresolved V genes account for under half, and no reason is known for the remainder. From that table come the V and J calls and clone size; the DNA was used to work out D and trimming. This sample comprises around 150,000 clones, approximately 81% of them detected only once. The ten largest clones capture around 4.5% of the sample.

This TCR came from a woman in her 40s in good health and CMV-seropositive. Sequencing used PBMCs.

The base sequence is TGTGCCAGCAGCGCCCAGGGGCTAACCCAAGAGACCCAGTACTTC. Its protein product is CASSAQGLTQETQYF. In this chain, TRBV9 is recombined with TRBJ2-5, with TRBD1 perhaps the D gene, on 6 matching bases. Relative to germline, V is 3 bases shorter and J is 1 base shorter, with 13 bases between their ends. Measured from the cysteine to the phenylalanine, the CDR3 is 15 residues long. Only CDR3 DNA remains: 45 bases, in frame from the first base. CDR1 and CDR2 are read off the germline V gene as SGDLS and YYNGEE.